One sample yielded the 3 T cell receptor beta chains listed below, sequenced in a study of response to subunit inactivated influenza vaccine. MiXCR, applied by TCRdb to the RT-PCR reads, yields one record per CDR3 protein. The data show 300,000 to 350,000 distinct CDR3 sequences, just over 20% seen once. Sequences were derived from PBMCs from blood, sampled less than 22 months after vaccination. Source of these receptors: a man aged 50 to 69 who received an inactivated influenza vaccine.

The rearrangement links TRBV19 to TRBJ2-3, with D tentatively TRBD1 (5 bases). The V end lost 4 bases, the J end lost 8 bases, and 10 bases lay between the germline ends. The CDR3 extends over 12 amino acids. CDR1 and CDR2 (germline): LNHDA, SQIVND (reference sequence). The CDR3 reads CASSTDSSTQYF. The CDR3 nucleotides read TGTGCCAGTAGTACTGACAGCAGTACGCAGTATTTT.

This clonotype occurred a few times. The V call is TRBV20-1, the J call TRBJ2-3; D gene unclear. This CDR3 is built from 15 residues. Germline assignment: CDR1 DFQATT and CDR2 SNEGSKA (reference sequence). The V and J ends lost 5 bases and 0 bases respectively, with 15 bases between them. CDR3 in amino acids: CSAFGPYDSTDTQYF. CDR3 coding DNA: TGCAGTGCTTTTGGGCCCTATGATAGCACAGATACGCAGTATTTT.

The V gene is TRBV18, the J gene TRBJ1-5; D not certain. The germline CDR1 and CDR2 sequences are KGHSH and LQKENI. V lost 1 base to trimming and J lost 2 bases, with 12 bases between them. The CDR3 length is 16 residues. CDR3 coding DNA: TGTGCCAGCTCACCACTGACCCCGGTTGGCAATCAGCCCCAGCATTTT. Its protein is CASSPLTPVGNQPQHF.